This passage covers 4 T cell receptor beta chains from one sample sequenced in a study of T cells in Graves' hyperthyroidism and ophthalmopathy. TCR beta CDR3 regions were amplified from RNA. First-round RT-PCR with HTBI primers amplified the TCR CDR3 region. TCRdb ran MiXCR on the multiplex PCR reads and lists one entry per CDR3 protein. The data show approximately 300,000 distinct CDR3 sequences, roughly 20% seen once. The source material was blood. Receptors were obtained from a man aged 50-60 years with Graves' ophthalmopathy.

The genes are TRBV5-1 and TRBJ1-6, with a tentative D call TRBD1 (6 bases). This CDR3 region has 15 residues. The germline V gene has CDR1 SGHRS and CDR2 YFSETQ. The V gene lost 3 bases and the J gene lost 4 bases, with 11 bases spanning the gap. The CDR3 region is CASSWEGGYNSPLHF. CDR3 DNA: TGCGCCAGCAGCTGGGAAGGGGGTTATAATTCACCCCTCCACTTT.

The chain employs TRBV24-1 and TRBJ2-7; D unclear. Germline lookup yields CDR1 KGHDR and CDR2 SFDVKD. CDR3 length: 13 residues. The V end lost 3 bases, the J end lost 4 bases, and 9 bases lay between the germline ends. The CDR3: CATSDPSRYEQYF. CDR3 in DNA: TGTGCCACCAGTGATCCCTCGCGGTACGAGCAGTACTTC.

This chain connects TRBV6-1 to TRBJ2-1, with 9 nucleotides matching TRBD2. After removal of 8 bases from V and 7 bases from J, the junction contained 9 bases not matched to a gene. Germline CDR1 and CDR2: MNHNS and SASEGT. CDR3 size: 14 residues. The CDR3 loop is CASAIAGAGNEQFF. The CDR3 DNA is TGTGCCAGCGCAATAGCGGGGGCGGGGAATGAGCAGTTCTTC.

J is TRBJ2-1 and V is TRBV15, with D perhaps TRBD2 (5 bases). CDR1 is LNHNV, CDR2 YYDKDF, per germline (reference sequence). CDR3 size: 13 residues. Trimming shortened V by 0 bases and J by 12 bases, and 12 bases separated the two germline ends. CDR3 amino acids: CATSRDRGFGQFF. DNA of the CDR3: TGTGCCACCAGCAGAGATCGGGGATTTGGGCAGTTCTTC.